This TCR beta chain was sequenced in a study of cytomegalovirus exposure and HLA in healthy donors. The germline CDR1 and CDR2 sequences are SGDLS and YYNGEE. Trimming removed 4 bases from V and 9 bases from J; junction bases left unmatched: 3. The CDR3 is 13 residues long. Primers: 60 Vbeta forward and 13 Jbeta reverse. Sequencing was performed with immunoSEQ multiplex PCR; in TCRdb, only in-frame clones are kept and a portion is missing. This listing includes 50,000 or so clones. The chain uses TRBV9 and TRBJ2-1; 11 positions agree with TRBD2. The clonotype comes from a man aged 40-55 years in good health and CMV-seropositive. Sequenced: PBMCs. CDR3 amino acids: CASSSGLAGEQFF. In DNA, the CDR3 is TGTGCCAGCAGCTCAGGACTAGCGGGTGAGCAGTTCTTC.